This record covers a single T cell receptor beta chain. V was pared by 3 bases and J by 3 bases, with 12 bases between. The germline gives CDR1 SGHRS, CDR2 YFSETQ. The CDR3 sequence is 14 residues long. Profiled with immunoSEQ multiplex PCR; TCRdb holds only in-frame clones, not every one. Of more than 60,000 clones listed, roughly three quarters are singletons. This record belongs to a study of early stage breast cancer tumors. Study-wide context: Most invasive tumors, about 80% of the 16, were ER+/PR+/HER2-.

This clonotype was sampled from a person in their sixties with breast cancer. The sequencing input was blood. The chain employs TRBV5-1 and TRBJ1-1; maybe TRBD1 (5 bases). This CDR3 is CASSSQRGDTEAFF. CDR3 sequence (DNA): TGCGCCAGCAGCTCCCAGAGAGGGGACACTGAAGCTTTCTTT.